The sample holds one count of the clone carrying this TCR beta chain. Time point defined: naive CD8 control sorted from an acute-time-point sample. This record belongs to a study of CD8 T cells in acute hepatitis C reinfection. TCRdb keeps only in-frame clones here, not all; method: immunoSEQ multiplex PCR. The sample lists 30,000 to 40,000 clones, around nine tenths occurring once. J lost 5 bases, V lost 4 bases, and 8 bases had no gene match. The CDR3 is 14 amino acids. The germline CDR1 and CDR2 sequences are SGHRS and YFSETQ. This receptor was identified in a man between 25 and 39 years old with chronic hepatitis C. This chain connects TRBV5-1 to TRBJ2-7, with 8 bases aligning to TRBD1. The sample taken for sequencing was naive CD8+ T cells from PBMCs. CDR3 in DNA: TGCGCCAGCAGCGACGGACAGGGAAGACACGAGCAGTACTTC. Residues: CASSDGQGRHEQYF.